This T cell receptor (beta chain) was captured in a study of cytomegalovirus exposure and HLA in healthy donors. General study points: Specificity for CMV antigens was confirmed in vitro for three of the CMV-associated chains.

The PCR made use of 60 Vbeta and 13 Jbeta primers. The assay was immunoSEQ multiplex PCR, and TCRdb's table has in-frame clones only and misses some. The sample's table shows 150,000 or so clones. Regarding this clone: The antigen is not known.

Every donor was a healthy person donating bone marrow. The CDR3 runs to 20 residues. Germline trimming cut 0 bases from V and 0 bases from J; bases unmatched to any gene: 11. The V gene's germline CDR1 is MGHRA and CDR2 YSYEKL. J is TRBJ2-6 and V is TRBV4-1; 7 bases align to TRBD1. This clonotype was sampled from a woman in her fifties or sixties in good health and CMV-seronegative. Sequenced input: PBMCs. CDR3 protein: CASSQEGVQGPISGANVLTF. As DNA, the CDR3 is TGCGCCAGCAGCCAAGAGGGAGTACAGGGGCCAATCTCTGGGGCCAACGTCCTGACTTTC.